Below are 13 T cell receptor beta chains sequenced from a single sample in a study of cytomegalovirus exposure and HLA in healthy donors. The PCR ran on 60 Vbeta and 13 Jbeta primers. The method was immunoSEQ multiplex PCR; TCRdb's version includes in-frame clones alone and lacks a portion of them. Here the sample spans under 90,000 clones, around 68% being singletons. The sample comprised PBMCs. These TCRs come from a man between 40 and 49 years old in good health and CMV-seropositive.

In its sample, this clone was seen once. This chain connects TRBV7-2 to TRBJ2-1, with D maybe TRBD2 (6 bases). The germline V and J ends were trimmed by 0 bases and 9 bases, with 12 bases remaining between them. In germline, CDR1 is SGHTA, CDR2 FQGNSA. This CDR3 is built from 14 residues. Written as DNA, the CDR3 is TGTGCCAGCAGCTTAGCGCTAGTGGGGGGTGAGCAGTTCTTC. Amino acid sequence: CASSLALVGGEQFF. Based on the CDR3 plus reference TRBV7-2 and TRBJ2-1, the full variable domain is GAGVSQSPSNKVTEKGKDVELRCDPISGHTALYWYRQSLGQGLEFLIYFQGNSAPDKSGLPSDRFSAERTGGSVSTLTIQRTQQEDSAVYLCASSLALVGGEQFFGPGTRLTVL.

The chain uses TRBV15 and TRBJ1-5, with D maybe TRBD1 (5 bases). Germline V gene sequence: CDR1 LNHNV, CDR2 YYDKDF (reference sequence). This CDR3 is 15 amino acids long. V lost 6 bases and J lost 2, with 14 bases in between. The CDR3 DNA is TGTGCCACCAGGGCGGGGGGGGACGGCAATCAGCCCCAGCATTTT. Amino acid sequence: CATRAGGDGNQPQHF.

V and J are TRBV28 and TRBJ2-3; TRBD2 agrees at 7 bases. The CDR3 totals 15 residues. CDR1 MDHEN and CDR2 SYDVKM come from the germline V gene. V gave up 2 bases and J gave up 2 bases; unmatched junction bases: 4. The CDR3 sequence: CASSLVGGVTDTQYF. The CDR3 DNA follows: TGTGCCAGCAGTTTAGTGGGAGGGGTCACAGATACGCAGTATTTT.

This clone turned up a few times. The chain's CDR3 is CAISETLAGASYNEQFF. In DNA, the CDR3 is TGTGCCATCAGTGAGACCTTGGCGGGGGCCTCCTACAATGAGCAGTTCTTC. V gene TRBV10-3 combines with J gene TRBJ2-1, with D perhaps matching TRBD2 (7 bases). Germline CDR1 ENHRY, CDR2 SYGVKD. The CDR3 contains 17 residues. Trimming cost V 2 bases and J 0 bases, with 14 bases left between them.

The chain employs TRBV27 and TRBJ1-2, with 11 bases matching TRBD1. The J segment lost 7 bases and the V segment lost 6 bases, leaving 7 bases of the junction unmatched. The CDR3 has 14 amino acids. Germline loops: CDR1 MNHEY, CDR2 SMNVEV (reference sequence). CDR3 bases: TGTGCCAGCAGGCCTCGGGACAGGGGGTTTGGCTACACCTTC. Protein sequence: CASRPRDRGFGYTF.

This chain uses TRBV5-1 with TRBJ1-5, with 7 bases aligning to TRBD1. The CDR3 runs 15 residues. Unmatched junction bases numbered 9, after V lost 4 bases and J lost 5 bases. Germline V lookup: CDR1 SGHRS, CDR2 YFSETQ. CDR3 protein: CASSPTGNFDQPQHF. The CDR3 DNA sequence: TGCGCCAGCAGCCCGACAGGGAATTTTGATCAGCCCCAGCATTTT.

V is TRBV9 and J is TRBJ1-1; D gene ambiguous. Deletions cut 1 base from V and 1 base from J, with 5 bases between. Germline V gene sequence: CDR1 SGDLS, CDR2 YYNGEE. The CDR3 covers 13 residues. CDR3 sequence (DNA): TGTGCCAGCAGCGTACCGTCGAACACTGAAGCTTTCTTT. This codes for CASSVPSNTEAFF. The full variable domain, completed using reference TRBV9 and TRBJ1-1, is DSGVTQTPKHLITATGQRVTLRCSPRSGDLSVYWYQQSLDQGLQFLIQYYNGEERAKGNILERFSAQQFPDLHSELNLSSLELGDSALYFCASSVPSNTEAFFGQGTRLTVV.

In its sample, this clone was seen a few times. V is TRBV9 and J is TRBJ2-7, with a tentative D call TRBD2 (6 bases). Trimming took 4 bases from V and 6 from J, leaving 14 bases between them. Germline V gene data show CDR1 as SGDLS and CDR2 as YYNGEE. The CDR3 length is 13 residues. The CDR3 loop reads CASSFGDGSEQYF. The CDR3 DNA reads as TGTGCCAGCAGCTTCGGAGACGGGAGCGAGCAGTACTTC.

The chain employs TRBV4-2 and TRBJ2-1, with 8 bases identical to TRBD1. CDR1 is LGHNA, CDR2 YNFKEQ, per germline. The CDR3 runs 17 residues. V lost 0 bases, J lost 5 bases, and 9 bases stayed unmatched. The CDR3 spells CASSQDARQGYDNEQFF. DNA of the CDR3: TGTGCCAGCAGCCAAGATGCAAGACAGGGGTATGACAATGAGCAGTTCTTC.

The rearrangement uses TRBV7-9 and TRBJ1-2, with 9 bases aligning to TRBD1. Germline V lookup: CDR1 SEHNR, CDR2 FQNEAQ (reference sequence). V lost 5 bases to trimming and J lost 8 bases; unmatched junction nucleotides: 9. The CDR3 is made up of 14 amino acids. The CDR3 region has the DNA TGTGCCAGCAGCGGTACTACAGGGGGCGAGGGCTACACCTTC. Translation gives CASSGTTGGEGYTF.

The chain employs TRBV27 and TRBJ2-1; tentative D call: TRBD2 (7 bases). Germline V gives CDR1 MNHEY, CDR2 SMNVEV (reference sequence). CDR3 size: 13 residues. V lost 2 bases and J 6 bases, leaving 8 bases between the germline ends. The chain's CDR3 is CASSLRGGNEQFF. CDR3 nucleotide sequence: TGTGCCAGCAGTTTAAGGGGGGGCAATGAGCAGTTCTTC.

The chain is built from TRBV7-7 and TRBJ2-5; D may be TRBD2 (6 bases). The CDR3 runs to 15 residues. Per the germline V gene, CDR1 is SSHAT and CDR2 is FNYEAQ (reference sequence). Trimming removed 2 bases from V and 5 bases from J, with 15 bases in between. CDR3 loop: CASSLNGGSGETQYF. The CDR3 nucleotides are TGTGCCAGCAGCTTAAATGGGGGGTCGGGCGAGACCCAGTACTTC.

The chain employs TRBV4-3 and TRBJ2-5, with 9 bases identical to TRBD1. Germline CDR1 is LGHNA and CDR2 is YSLEER. V shed 2 bases and J 6 bases; nucleotides not matched to a gene: 1. The CDR3 loop spans 13 amino acids. The CDR3 here is CASSQNRGQTQYF. CDR3 coding DNA: TGCGCCAGCAGCCAAAACAGGGGGCAGACCCAGTACTTC.